Presented here are 10 T cell receptor beta chains from one specimen sequenced in a study of control samples from healthy donors and cancer patients. Using immunoSEQ multiplex PCR, the repertoire was profiled, and TCRdb retains in-frame clones only, with some absent. The table lists 120,000 to 150,000 clones, 91% of them singletons. Sequenced: blood. The receptor set was obtained from a man under 40 in good health.

The chain employs TRBV5-1 and TRBJ1-5; 8 nucleotides align to TRBD1. The CDR3 is made up of 14 amino acids. From germline, CDR1 is SGHRS and CDR2 YFSETQ. The ends lost 6 bases at V and 6 bases at J; junction bases unmatched: 8. In DNA, the CDR3 is TGCGCCAGCACAAACGACAGGGGCAGTCAGCCCCAGCATTTT. Translated: CASTNDRGSQPQHF.

The V gene is TRBV7-9, the J gene TRBJ1-6; 7 nucleotides match TRBD1. Losses at the gene ends were 3 bases for V and 0 bases for J; bases not matched to a gene: 5. The CDR3 contains 17 residues. Germline loops: CDR1 SEHNR, CDR2 FQNEAQ (reference sequence). In DNA, the CDR3 is TGTGCCAGCAGCTTCGACAGGGAGAGCTCCTATAATTCACCCCTCCACTTT. Protein sequence: CASSFDRESSYNSPLHF.

The V gene is TRBV29-1, the J gene TRBJ2-7, with D perhaps TRBD1 (6 bases). Trimming removed 2 bases at V and 4 bases at J, with 12 bases between. Germline values: CDR1 SQVTM, CDR2 ANQGSEA. The CDR3 extends over 13 amino acids. CDR3 sequence (DNA): TGCAGCGTTGAATTGACAGGTTCTTACGAGCAGTACTTC. Encoded protein: CSVELTGSYEQYF.

The J gene is TRBJ2-3, the V gene TRBV19, with 10 positions matching TRBD2. Germline V lookup: CDR1 LNHDA, CDR2 SQIVND (reference sequence). The length of the CDR3 is 19 residues. Unmatched junction bases numbered 10, after V lost 0 bases and J lost 1 base. This chain's CDR3 is CASSIEASGGRGGTDTQYF. The CDR3 DNA sequence: TGTGCCAGTAGTATAGAGGCTAGCGGGGGCCGCGGGGGCACAGATACGCAGTATTTT.

This sequence joins TRBV7-8 and TRBJ1-5, with TRBD1 as a possible D gene (6 bases). Trimming removed 5 bases at V and 1 base at J, with 12 bases between. The CDR3 is 15 amino acids. Germline CDR1 SGHVS, CDR2 FQNEAQ. For the CDR3, the DNA is TGTGCCAGCAGCATAGGGGGGGGCAGCAATCAGCCCCAGCATTTT. Protein: CASSIGGGSNQPQHF.

The DNA of the CDR3 is TGTGCCAGCAGTTACCCCGGGACAGCTAACAATGAGCAGTTCTTC. It is translated as CASSYPGTANNEQFF. V and J are TRBV6-6 and TRBJ2-1; the match to TRBD1 covers 7 bases. Germline V CDR1 and CDR2: MNHNY, SVGAGI (reference sequence). This CDR3 spans 15 amino acids. Trimming took 2 bases from V and 5 from J; bases not matched to a gene: 6.

This clone was recorded once. This chain links TRBV9 with TRBJ2-2; 8 bases line up with TRBD1. The germline gives CDR1 SGDLS, CDR2 YYNGEE. This CDR3 has 14 residues. With V trimmed by 4 bases and J by 7 bases, 6 bases remained unmatched. CDR3 DNA: TGTGCCAGCAGCCCCCGGACAGGGAGCGGGGAGCTGTTTTTT. This encodes CASSPRTGSGELFF. The full variable domain, completed using reference TRBV9 and TRBJ2-2, is DSGVTQTPKHLITATGQRVTLRCSPRSGDLSVYWYQQSLDQGLQFLIQYYNGEERAKGNILERFSAQQFPDLHSELNLSSLELGDSALYFCASSPRTGSGELFFGEGSRLTVL.

The CDR3 DNA is TGCAGTGCTAGTCCCAGGATTAACACTGAAGCTTTCTTT. It codes for CSASPRINTEAFF. The gene calls are TRBV20-1 and TRBJ1-1; D ambiguous. V gave up 3 bases and J gave up 2 bases, with 10 bases separating them. Germline lookup yields CDR1 DFQATT and CDR2 SNEGSKA (reference sequence). This CDR3 has 13 residues.

This chain joins TRBV15 and TRBJ1-4, with a possible D match to TRBD1 (5 bases). The CDR3 length is 15 residues. The V end was cut by 0 bases, the J end by 3 bases, with 8 bases between. Germline V CDR1 and CDR2: LNHNV, YYDKDF (reference sequence). DNA for the CDR3: TGTGCCACCAGCAGAGATTTACAGGCTAATGAAAAACTGTTTTTT. This translates into CATSRDLQANEKLFF.

V usage is TRBV4-2 and J usage is TRBJ1-6; D gene ambiguous. CDR3 length: 17 amino acids. Trimming left V 0 bases short and J 6 bases short, with 15 bases between. The V gene's germline CDR1 is LGHNA and CDR2 YNFKEQ. In DNA, the CDR3 is TGTGCCAGCAGCCAAGAAGGGCAGGCCTCGGCTAATTCACCCCTCCACTTT. Residues: CASSQEGQASANSPLHF.